This section outlines one T cell receptor (beta chain) sequence together with its context. This entry comes from a study of blood T cell repertoires in COVID-19. Study information: The United States, Italy and Spain supplied acute and convalescent COVID-19 samples. The cDNA or gDNA used as material had been derived from T cells, B-cell-depleted T cells, or PBMCs.

Authors' analysis steps: Amplification of reference gene primers provided the estimated nucleated cell counts. Measured with immunoSEQ multiplex PCR; TCRdb has only the in-frame clones, and not every one. The V and J calls and clone size are taken from that table; D and trimming were inferred from the DNA. The data show roughly 170,000 clones, around 87% seen once. Trimming removed 2 bases at V and 12 bases at J, with 19 bases between. CDR1 and CDR2 (germline): LGHNA, YSLEER. The CDR3 totals 14 residues. Material: peripheral blood. The chain is built from TRBV4-3 and TRBJ1-2, with a possible D match to TRBD1 (6 bases). The TCR sequence derives from a man aged 40-49 years with active or convalescent COVID-19. This chain's CDR3 is CASSQTPLGGGHTF. DNA of the CDR3: TGCGCCAGCAGCCAAACACCCCTCGGGGGGGGGCACACCTTC.